The entry below gives a single T cell receptor (beta chain) sequence along with its context. As yet, its antigen is unknown. These data come from a study of T cells in localized non-small cell lung cancer. Germline CDR1 is SGHNT and CDR2 is YENEEA. This CDR3 is built from 15 residues. The ends lost 7 bases at V and 5 bases at J; junction bases unmatched: 11. Study-wide results and limits: Compared with tumor, uninvolved adjacent lung displayed greater T cell clonality, ranking highest overall. Adjacent lung had a median roughly 58 of the 100 largest tumor clones. Sequencing covered just one tumor region, so heterogeneity cannot be ruled out.

The method was immunoSEQ multiplex PCR; TCRdb's version includes in-frame clones alone and lacks a portion of them. Found here are roughly 2,500 clones, roughly 32% of them singletons; the top ten hold 13% to 15%. The starting material was lung tumor tissue, obtained before any cancer treatment. The TCR comes from a man between 40 and 69 years old with stage II lung adenocarcinoma. V gene TRBV11-3 combines with J gene TRBJ1-1; 9 bases are a match to TRBD1. The CDR3 nucleotides are TGTGCCAGCAACTCTCCCGACAGGGGGAAGACTGAAGCTTTCTTT. Protein: CASNSPDRGKTEAFF.